This T cell receptor beta chain was captured by sequencing in a study of blood T cell repertoires in COVID-19. Study at large: Sites in the United States, Italy and Spain provided acute and convalescent COVID-19 samples. Nucleic acid was either cDNA or gDNA, and it came from T cells, B-cell-depleted T cells, or PBMCs.

Cohort allocation depended upon clinical history that participants reported. Source study methods: Amplification with reference gene primers provided the estimates of nucleated cell counts. Assay used: immunoSEQ multiplex PCR; TCRdb lists only in-frame clones, some missing. D and trimming were read from the DNA, whereas the V and J calls and clone size are those reported in that table. The sample contains 350,000 to 450,000 clones, 70% to 90% of which appear only once. Germline assignment: CDR1 SGHRS and CDR2 YFSETQ. V lost 4 bases to trimming and J lost 5 bases; unmatched junction nucleotides: 13. CDR3 length: 18 residues.

The receptor comes from a woman between 18 and 29 years old who had been exposed to COVID-19. The sample was PBMCs or T cells enriched from blood (not recorded which). This chain joins TRBV5-1 and TRBJ2-5; 14 positions agree with TRBD2. CDR3 residues: CASSAGLAGGQTGETQYF. The CDR3 DNA sequence: TGCGCCAGCAGCGCCGGACTAGCGGGAGGCCAAACGGGGGAGACCCAGTACTTC.